This entry lists 25 T cell receptor beta chains sequenced from one sample in a study of post-analysis software for immune sequencing data. Each TCR beta cDNA library carried unique molecular identifiers. Each CDR3 protein gets one entry after TCRdb re-called the PCR reads with MiXCR. This sample has hundreds of thousands of distinct CDR3 sequences, with approximately 30% found just once. These receptors' targets are unknown. Study-level points and caveats: TRBV5-6, TRBV5-1 and TRBV20-1 belonged to a set of five TRBV segments that were more frequent in patients than controls.

Sequences were obtained from blood. These receptors were taken from a girl aged 10 to 17 with multiple sclerosis.

This clonotype showed up just a few times. The chain links TRBV5-6 to TRBJ1-2, with a weak D call TRBD1 (5 bases). This CDR3 is built from 13 residues. The germline CDR1 and CDR2 sequences are SGHDT and YYEEEE. V was cut by 2 bases and J by 7 bases, with 12 bases left in between. CDR3 protein: CASSFRQGSGYTF. The CDR3 DNA is TGTGCCAGCAGCTTTCGGCAGGGCTCTGGCTACACCTTC.

This clonotype turned up a few times. V usage is TRBV20-1 and J usage is TRBJ1-6, with D possibly matching TRBD1 (6 bases). CDR3 length equals 14 residues. Germline lookup yields CDR1 DFQATT and CDR2 SNEGSKA (reference sequence). V lost 7 bases and J 6 bases, leaving 16 bases between the germline ends. The CDR3 reads CSVPTGQLNSPLHF. DNA for the CDR3: TGCAGTGTCCCCACCGGACAGCTTAATTCACCCCTCCACTTT.

The rearrangement uses TRBV6-1 and TRBJ1-4; D remains unclear. There are 14 residues in the CDR3. The V and J ends lost 1 base and 8 bases respectively, with 11 bases between them. Germline CDR1 MNHNS, CDR2 SASEGT. The CDR3 here is CASSEGWRGEKLFF. CDR3 in DNA: TGTGCCAGCAGTGAAGGGTGGCGCGGGGAAAAACTGTTTTTT.

In its sample, this clonotype was seen a few times. The chain is built from TRBV4-1 and TRBJ2-7; TRBD1 matches 8 bases. Germline CDR1 and CDR2: MGHRA and YSYEKL. The V gene end was trimmed by 2 bases and the J gene end by 4 bases; junction bases not matched to a gene: 7. The length of the CDR3 is 15 residues. CDR3 sequence (DNA): TGCGCCAGCAGCCAACAGGGGGCGCCCCAGTACGAGCAGTACTTC. Its translation is CASSQQGAPQYEQYF.

The V call is TRBV7-8, the J call TRBJ1-1, with 8 bases fitting TRBD1. The CDR3 is made up of 16 amino acids. Trimming cost V 4 bases and J 4 bases; bases outside gene matches: 11. Germline CDR1 and CDR2: SGHVS and FQNEAQ. The CDR3 loop reads CASSSDRVYGGTEAFF. The CDR3 bases are TGTGCCAGCAGCTCGGACAGGGTATATGGAGGCACTGAAGCTTTCTTT.

The rearrangement links TRBV25-1 to TRBJ2-3; D remains unclear. The V gene lost 4 bases and the J gene lost 3 bases, with 8 bases spanning the gap. The CDR3 contains 13 residues. Germline V gives CDR1 MGHDK, CDR2 SYGVNS. This chain's CDR3 is CASSGFGTDTQYF. CDR3 coding DNA: TGTGCCAGCAGTGGGTTTGGAACAGATACGCAGTATTTT.

There are a few counts of this clonotype. V and J are TRBV5-6 and TRBJ2-1; D uncertain. V was cut by 4 bases and J by 6 bases, with 14 bases left in between. The CDR3 sequence is 14 residues long. CDR1 SGHDT and CDR2 YYEEEE come from the germline V gene. CDR3 region: CASSGVVPLNEQFF. The CDR3 DNA follows: TGTGCCAGCAGCGGGGTCGTACCCCTCAATGAGCAGTTCTTC. The entire variable domain, with the rest obtained from reference TRBV5-6 and TRBJ2-1, is as follows: DAGVTQSPTHLIKTRGQQVTLRCSPKSGHDTVSWYQQALGQGPQFIFQYYEEEERQRGNFPDRFSGHQFPNYSSELNVNALLLGDSALYLCASSGVVPLNEQFFGPGTRLTVL.

This clonotype came up a few times. The J gene is TRBJ2-7, the V gene TRBV20-1; no reliable D call. The CDR3 totals 14 residues. Germline V gene data show CDR1 as DFQATT and CDR2 as SNEGSKA (reference sequence). The V and J ends lost 5 bases and 0 bases respectively, with 14 bases between them. For the CDR3, the DNA is TGCAGTGCTTCCAGGCCAGCGAGCTCCTACGAGCAGTACTTC. It translates to CSASRPASSYEQYF.

The chain combines TRBV7-2 with TRBJ2-3; D is undetermined. The CDR3 consists of 17 residues. In germline, CDR1 is SGHTA, CDR2 FQGNSA. Trimming removed 5 bases from V and 0 bases from J, with 18 bases in between. CDR3 in amino acids: CASSPWTLIASTDTQYF. Written as DNA, the CDR3 is TGTGCCAGCAGCCCATGGACCCTAATCGCCAGCACAGATACGCAGTATTTT.

The gene calls are TRBV28 and TRBJ2-1; 7 bases match TRBD1. V was pared by 5 bases and J by 4 bases, with 11 bases of the junction left unmatched. The germline V gene encodes CDR1 MDHEN and CDR2 SYDVKM. The length of the CDR3 is 16 residues. The CDR3 spells CASSPGTVTPYNEQFF. CDR3 in DNA: TGTGCCAGCAGTCCCGGGACAGTCACACCATACAATGAGCAGTTCTTC.

This clonotype was detected a few times. The chain combines TRBV6-2 or TRBV6-3 with TRBJ2-1, with no clear D. In germline, CDR1 is MNHEY, CDR2 SVGEGT. This CDR3 spans 13 amino acids. Trimming left V 4 bases short and J 7 bases short, with 11 bases between. Written as DNA, the CDR3 is TGTGCCAGCAGTTCCAGACCGAGGAATGAGCAGTTCTTC. It codes for CASSSRPRNEQFF.

The genes are TRBV19 and TRBJ2-1; TRBD2 matches at 7 bases. This CDR3 is built from 13 residues. Germline CDR1 and CDR2: LNHDA and SQIVND (reference sequence). The V and J ends lost 7 bases and 9 bases, in that order; junction bases with no gene match: 9. CDR3 DNA sequence: TGTGCCAGTACCGGGACTAACTTGCGTGAGCAGTTCTTC. It encodes CASTGTNLREQFF.

This clonotype appeared a few times. This chain joins TRBV29-1 and TRBJ2-1, with 7 bases matching TRBD1. The CDR3 runs to 14 residues. CDR1 and CDR2 from the germline V gene are SQVTM and ANQGSEA. V dropped 7 bases and J dropped 9; count of bases not matched to a gene: 15. The CDR3 spells CSGGRDSTLSEQFF. CDR3 sequence (DNA): TGCAGCGGCGGTAGGGACAGTACCCTCTCTGAGCAGTTCTTC.

The gene calls are TRBV7-9 and TRBJ2-1; perhaps TRBD2 as D (5 bases). Germline V gene lookup returns CDR1 SEHNR and CDR2 FQNEAQ (reference sequence). Trimming shortened V by 5 bases and J by 8 bases, and 16 bases separated the two germline ends. The CDR3 covers 14 residues. The CDR3 loop reads CASSPDAGIDEQFF. CDR3 nucleotide sequence: TGTGCCAGCAGCCCCGATGCGGGTATCGATGAGCAGTTCTTC.

This clonotype was counted only a few times. The J gene is TRBJ2-1, the V gene TRBV5-1; D perhaps matches TRBD1 (5 bases). This CDR3 is built from 15 residues. CDR1 SGHRS and CDR2 YFSETQ come from the germline V gene. V gave up 0 bases and J gave up 7 bases, with 14 bases separating them. In DNA, the CDR3 is TGCGCCAGCAGCTTGGCCAGGGATTATGGAAATGAGCAGTTCTTC. It yields the protein CASSLARDYGNEQFF. The full variable domain, completed using reference TRBV5-1 and TRBJ2-1, is KAGVTQTPRYLIKTRGQQVTLSCSPISGHRSVSWYQQTPGQGLQFLFEYFSETQRNKGNFPGRFSGRQFSNSRSEMNVSTLELGDSALYLCASSLARDYGNEQFFGPGTRLTVL.

Only a few counts were recorded for this clonotype. V usage is TRBV11-2 and J usage is TRBJ2-2; D is uncertain. The CDR3 length is 15 residues. V lost 1 base to trimming and J lost 1 base, with 7 bases between them. Germline V lookup: CDR1 SGHAT, CDR2 FQNNGV. This chain's CDR3 is CASSLGHVNTGELFF. In nucleotides, the CDR3 is TGTGCCAGCAGCTTAGGACACGTGAACACCGGGGAGCTGTTTTTT.

This clonotype was found a few times. One junction end disagrees with the germline gene, perhaps due to a read error. CDR3 residues: CAGSWNLQETQYF. In nucleotides, the CDR3 is TGCGCCGGCAGCTGGAACCTCCAAGAGACCCAGTACTTC. The rearrangement links TRBV5-1 to TRBJ2-5, with unresolved D. The germline CDR1 and CDR2 sequences are SGHRS and YFSETQ. The CDR3 extends over 13 amino acids.

In this sample, this clonotype turned up a few times. The chain uses TRBV20-1 and TRBJ2-4; 9 bases are a match to TRBD1. This CDR3 spans 18 amino acids. V was pared by 5 bases and J by 1 base, with 15 bases of the junction left unmatched. The germline CDR1 and CDR2 sequences are DFQATT and SNEGSKA (reference sequence). CDR3 amino acids: CSAPTGQGNIRAKNIQYF. The CDR3 DNA follows: TGCAGTGCTCCGACGGGACAGGGAAATATTAGGGCCAAAAACATTCAGTACTTC.

The rearrangement joins TRBV3-1 to TRBJ2-7, with D tentatively TRBD2 (7 bases). CDR1 is LGHDT, CDR2 YNNKEL, per germline (reference sequence). Trimming removed 0 bases from V and 9 bases from J, with 15 bases in between. This CDR3 is 14 amino acids long. The CDR3 DNA sequence: TGTGCCAGCAGCCAAGAAGTTCGGGGGGCAGGGCAGTACTTC. Translating it yields CASSQEVRGAGQYF.

This clonotype was seen more than once but under ten times. The chain recombines TRBV3-1 with TRBJ2-3; TRBD2 matches 8 bases. Germline CDR1 LGHDT, CDR2 YNNKEL (reference sequence). J lost 2 bases, V lost 4 bases, and 8 bases had no gene match. CDR3 size: 16 residues. CDR3 in DNA: TGTGCCAGCAGCCTTATAGCGGGACCTTTCACAGATACGCAGTATTTT. Encoded protein: CASSLIAGPFTDTQYF.

The chain combines TRBV24-1 with TRBJ2-1, with TRBD2 identical over 9 bases. The CDR3 has 13 residues. Germline V gene data show CDR1 as KGHDR and CDR2 as SFDVKD. Germline trimming cut 2 bases from V and 15 bases from J; bases unmatched to any gene: 7. DNA for the CDR3: TGTGCCACCAGTGATTCGGCGGGAGGGCCTCTGTTCTTC. Its protein is CATSDSAGGPLFF.

V usage is TRBV20-1 and J usage is TRBJ2-3, with D possibly TRBD2 on 6 matching bases. Germline CDR1 and CDR2: DFQATT and SNEGSKA (reference sequence). The V end lost 6 bases, the J end lost 0 bases, and 16 bases lay between the germline ends. CDR3 length equals 15 residues. In DNA form, the CDR3 reads TGCAGTGCCGAAAAAGCGGGTTCTAGCACAGATACGCAGTATTTT. Protein sequence: CSAEKAGSSTDTQYF.

In this sample, this clonotype turned up a few times. The genes are TRBV10-3 and TRBJ2-7; D may match TRBD1 or TRBD2 (5 bases each). Per the germline V gene, CDR1 is ENHRY and CDR2 is SYGVKD. This CDR3 region has 12 residues. The V and J ends lost 10 bases and 6 bases respectively, with 16 bases between them. The CDR3: CATIGTAIEQYF. The CDR3 DNA follows: TGTGCCACCATAGGGACCGCCATCGAGCAGTACTTC.

The V gene is TRBV10-2, the J gene TRBJ2-1, with a tentative D call TRBD1 (6 bases). The germline V gene encodes CDR1 WSHSY and CDR2 SAAADI. CDR3 length: 13 residues. V was cut by 7 bases and J by 9 bases, with 16 bases left in between. DNA of the CDR3: TGCGCCAGCACCGTGGGCAGGGGCTTTGAGCAGTTCTTC. Its protein is CASTVGRGFEQFF.

The rearrangement links TRBV10-3 to TRBJ1-1; perhaps TRBD1 as D (6 bases). From germline, CDR1 is ENHRY and CDR2 SYGVKD. The CDR3 sequence is 14 residues long. The chain's CDR3 is CTSVTSTGNTEAFF. Here the CDR3 DNA reads TGTACCTCGGTAACATCGACAGGGAACACTGAAGCTTTCTTT.